The 32 T cell receptor beta chains given below trace back to one sample, sequenced in a study of blood T cell repertoires in COVID-19. Assay: immunoSEQ multiplex PCR; the TCRdb copy retains only in-frame clones and omits some. The table lists 75,000 to 95,000 clones, more than 70% of them singletons. The sequencing sample was made of peripheral blood. Receptor source: an elderly woman with acute or convalescent COVID-19.

The chain uses TRBV7-9 and TRBJ2-2, with D perhaps matching TRBD2 (5 bases). Trimming removed 5 bases at V and 6 bases at J, with 10 bases between. Germline V lookup: CDR1 SEHNR, CDR2 FQNEAQ (reference sequence). The CDR3 sequence is 13 residues long. In DNA form, the CDR3 reads TGTGCCAGCAGCCTCTTGGAGGCCGGGGAGCTGTTTTTT. Its protein product is CASSLLEAGELFF.

CDR3 region: CASSLYVTRVSSYNEQFF. CDR3 coding DNA: TGTGCCAGCAGCTTATACGTTACCAGGGTAAGCTCCTACAATGAGCAGTTCTTC. V gene TRBV11-2 combines with J gene TRBJ2-1; maybe TRBD1 (5 bases). CDR3 length: 18 amino acids. Germline values: CDR1 SGHAT, CDR2 FQNNGV. Trimming cost V 2 bases and J 0 bases, with 17 bases left between them.

This clone was found once. The J gene is TRBJ2-5, the V gene TRBV28, with D unresolved. V was cut by 3 bases and J by 5 bases, with 16 bases left in between. This CDR3 is 15 amino acids long. The germline gives CDR1 MDHEN, CDR2 SYDVKM. The CDR3 bases are TGTGCCAGCAGTTTTTTGGCGGAGACGCAGGAGACCCAGTACTTC. Translated: CASSFLAETQETQYF.

The V call is TRBV5-6, the J call TRBJ2-2; D is undetermined. CDR1 is SGHDT and CDR2 is YYEEEE in the germline V gene. Trimming left V 1 base short and J 8 bases short, with 6 bases between. The CDR3 runs to 12 residues. CDR3 in amino acids: CASSLLPGELFF. In DNA form, the CDR3 reads TGTGCCAGCAGCTTGCTTCCGGGGGAGCTGTTTTTT.

The J gene is TRBJ1-6, the V gene TRBV5-1; TRBD1 matches 9 bases. CDR3 length: 15 amino acids. Germline loops: CDR1 SGHRS, CDR2 YFSETQ. Trimming cost V 4 bases and J 9 bases; bases outside gene matches: 8. The CDR3 DNA reads TGCGCCAGCAGCAAGGGACAGGGTCGGGGTTCACCCCTCCACTTT. Translated, it gives CASSKGQGRGSPLHF.

This clone was observed once. The chain links TRBV6-5 to TRBJ1-5, with D possibly matching TRBD1 (5 bases). Germline V CDR1 and CDR2: MNHEY, SVGAGI. This CDR3 contains 15 residues. The V gene lost 4 bases and the J gene lost 4 bases, with 14 bases spanning the gap. CDR3 bases: TGTGCCAGCAGTTCCCAGGGTCTGCCAAATCAGCCCCAGCATTTT. The encoded protein is CASSSQGLPNQPQHF.

This chain connects TRBV5-1 to TRBJ2-7, with 11 bases fitting TRBD1. There are 14 residues in the CDR3. J gave up 5 bases and V 4 bases, and 5 bases lay outside the gene matches. Per germline, CDR1 SGHRS and CDR2 YFSETQ. CDR3 bases: TGCGCCAGCAGCCCGGGGACAGGGGGAGACGAGCAGTACTTC. As protein: CASSPGTGGDEQYF. Variable domain in full (rest from reference TRBV5-1 and TRBJ2-7): KAGVTQTPRYLIKTRGQQVTLSCSPISGHRSVSWYQQTPGQGLQFLFEYFSETQRNKGNFPGRFSGRQFSNSRSEMNVSTLELGDSALYLCASSPGTGGDEQYFGPGTRLTVT.

The CDR3 DNA follows: TGTGCCAGCAGAGAGACAGTGAACTCTGGAAACACCATATATTTT. Translating it yields CASRETVNSGNTIYF. V usage is TRBV3-1 (or the pseudogene TRBV3-2) and J usage is TRBJ1-3; D possibly corresponds to TRBD1 (5 bases). The CDR3 spans 15 residues. V was clipped by 6 bases and J by 0 bases, with 12 bases between them. Germline V gene lookup returns CDR1 LGHDT and CDR2 YNNKEL (reference sequence).

The V and J genes are TRBV30 and TRBJ1-1; 10 positions match TRBD1. Losses at the gene ends were 5 bases for V and 1 base for J; bases not matched to a gene: 1. CDR3 length: 13 residues. The germline gives CDR1 GTSNPN, CDR2 SVGIG (reference sequence). DNA of the CDR3: TGTGCCTGGGGGGACAGGGGGAACACTGAAGCTTTCTTT. It yields the protein CAWGDRGNTEAFF.

The gene calls are TRBV7-9 and TRBJ1-2; D may be TRBD1 (5 bases). CDR3 size: 13 residues. From germline, CDR1 is SEHNR and CDR2 FQNEAQ (reference sequence). Trimming cost V 4 bases and J 0 bases, with 6 bases left between them. The CDR3 region has the DNA TGTGCCAGCAGCTCGGGGGCTAACTATGGCTACACCTTC. This gives the protein CASSSGANYGYTF.

V and J are TRBV7-2 and TRBJ2-1; possibly TRBD1 for D (6 bases). Between the trimmed V and J ends, which lost 3 bases and 7 bases, there was a span of 10 bases. CDR3 size: 13 residues. Germline values: CDR1 SGHTA, CDR2 FQGNSA. CDR3 region: CASSFRDKNEQFF. The CDR3 DNA reads TGTGCCAGCAGCTTCCGGGACAAAAATGAGCAGTTCTTC.

CDR3 region: CATSGSLAGGPDEQFF. The CDR3 nucleotides read TGTGCCACCAGTGGTTCACTAGCGGGAGGGCCGGATGAGCAGTTCTTC. The rearrangement links TRBV24-1 to TRBJ2-1, with 13 bases matching TRBD2. This CDR3 has 16 amino acids. From germline, CDR1 is KGHDR and CDR2 SFDVKD. V gave up 5 bases and J gave up 8 bases; unmatched junction bases: 8.

This chain uses TRBV5-5 with TRBJ1-2; D is uncertain. V lost 6 bases and J 5 bases, leaving 8 bases between the germline ends. Germline CDR1 reads SGHKS; CDR2 reads YYEKEE (reference sequence). This CDR3 spans 11 amino acids. In nucleotides, the CDR3 is TGTGCCAGCACCCTCTTATATGGCTACACCTTC. Protein sequence: CASTLLYGYTF.

This chain joins TRBV5-1 and TRBJ2-5; D is perhaps TRBD1 (6 bases). The CDR3 spans 13 residues. Trimming pared 5 bases from V and 5 bases from J, leaving 13 bases between. Germline CDR1 and CDR2: SGHRS and YFSETQ. CDR3 residues: CASRHRELETQYF. CDR3 nucleotide sequence: TGCGCCAGCAGGCACAGGGAACTGGAGACCCAGTACTTC.

DNA for the CDR3: TGTGCCAGCAGTGACTGGAGCTATGGCTACACCTTC. This codes for CASSDWSYGYTF. The rearrangement joins TRBV2 to TRBJ1-2; D is ambiguous. Trimming pared 3 bases from V and 4 bases from J, leaving 6 bases between. The CDR3 length is 12 residues. The germline V gene encodes CDR1 SNHLY and CDR2 FYNNEI.

This clone has a single count. This sequence joins TRBV9 and TRBJ1-1; the D gene is possibly TRBD1 (5 bases). CDR3 length equals 13 residues. Germline V gene lookup returns CDR1 SGDLS and CDR2 YYNGEE. Trimming shortened V by 4 bases and J by 7 bases, and 14 bases separated the two germline ends. CDR3: CASSKAGISEAFF. The DNA for the CDR3 is TGTGCCAGCAGCAAAGCAGGGATAAGTGAAGCTTTCTTT.

The chain has TRBV6-5 and TRBJ1-1, with 8 bases that match TRBD1. Germline trimming cut 6 bases from V and 1 base from J; bases unmatched to any gene: 1. Germline assignment: CDR1 MNHEY and CDR2 SVGAGI. The CDR3 is 13 residues long. CDR3 sequence (DNA): TGTGCCAGCAGCAGGGGGCGGAACACTGAAGCTTTCTTT. It translates to CASSRGRNTEAFF.

V and J are TRBV7-6 and TRBJ2-7, with 7 bases fitting TRBD1. Germline-derived CDR1 and CDR2 are SGHVS and FNYEAQ. This CDR3 spans 13 amino acids. Unmatched junction bases numbered 10, after V lost 8 bases and J lost 6 bases. CDR3 sequence reads: CASGRQGGGEQYF. The CDR3 coding sequence is TGTGCCAGCGGGAGACAGGGTGGTGGCGAGCAGTACTTC.

The V gene is TRBV10-3, the J gene TRBJ2-7; 7 bases match TRBD2. Germline CDR1 reads ENHRY; CDR2 reads SYGVKD. This CDR3 has 15 amino acids. Trimming took 6 bases from V and 1 from J; bases not matched to a gene: 9. The CDR3 sequence: CAIRNSGTISYEQYF. The DNA of the CDR3 is TGTGCCATCAGAAACTCCGGGACTATTTCCTACGAGCAGTACTTC.

The chain links TRBV4-2 to TRBJ2-2; the match to TRBD1 covers 7 bases. CDR3 length: 17 amino acids. Germline-derived CDR1 and CDR2 are LGHNA and YNFKEQ. V was pared by 4 bases and J by 2 bases, with 10 bases of the junction left unmatched. The CDR3 region has the DNA TGTGCCAGCAGCCCCCCCTTCGACAGGGCTAACACCGGGGAGCTGTTTTTT. Translation gives CASSPPFDRANTGELFF.

This chain links TRBV5-6 with TRBJ1-4; 8 bases agree with TRBD1. This CDR3 is built from 15 residues. From germline, CDR1 is SGHDT and CDR2 YYEEEE. V was pared by 4 bases and J by 7 bases, with 9 bases of the junction left unmatched. CDR3 nucleotide sequence: TGTGCCAGCAGCGGAAGGCAGGGGGCGGGTGAAAAACTGTTTTTT. It encodes CASSGRQGAGEKLFF.

V gene TRBV7-9 combines with J gene TRBJ2-6, with TRBD1 matching over 9 bases. Germline CDR1 SEHNR, CDR2 FQNEAQ (reference sequence). The V gene end was trimmed by 0 bases and the J gene end by 0 bases; junction bases not matched to a gene: 6. The CDR3 runs to 19 residues. The CDR3 nucleotides read TGTGCCAGCAGCTTAGCGGACAGGGGCCGACTCTCTGGGGCCAACGTCCTGACTTTC. Its translation is CASSLADRGRLSGANVLTF.

This chain joins TRBV28 and TRBJ2-5; possibly TRBD2 for D (6 bases). Germline CDR1 reads MDHEN; CDR2 reads SYDVKM. The CDR3 sequence is 15 residues long. V was pared by 5 bases and J by 3 bases, with 16 bases between. The CDR3, as DNA: TGTGCCAGCAGTCCACCGTTTTCGGGGGAAGAGACCCAGTACTTC. Its protein product is CASSPPFSGEETQYF.

V usage is TRBV4-3 and J usage is TRBJ2-7, with D hard to call. The V gene lost 0 bases and the J gene lost 4 bases, with 13 bases spanning the gap. The CDR3 has 15 residues. Germline assignment: CDR1 LGHNA and CDR2 YSLEER. The CDR3 region is CASSQEMTGYYEQYF. The CDR3 nucleotides read TGCGCCAGCAGCCAAGAAATGACGGGTTATTACGAGCAGTACTTC.

CDR3 DNA sequence: TGTGCCAGCAGCTGGGACAGGGCGATCAATGAGCAGTTCTTC. Translation: CASSWDRAINEQFF. The chain combines TRBV2 with TRBJ2-1, with 9 positions matching TRBD1. Germline V gene lookup returns CDR1 SNHLY and CDR2 FYNNEI. This CDR3 is 14 amino acids long. V was clipped by 6 bases and J by 6 bases; unmatched bases: 6.

The V call is TRBV9, the J call TRBJ1-4, with 8 bases aligning to TRBD1. CDR1 SGDLS and CDR2 YYNGEE come from the germline V gene. The V and J ends lost 3 bases and 6 bases, in that order; junction bases with no gene match: 4. There are 14 residues in the CDR3. This chain's CDR3 is CASSAGGTHEKLFF. CDR3 in DNA: TGTGCCAGCAGCGCAGGGGGCACCCATGAAAAACTGTTTTTT.

V gene TRBV14 combines with J gene TRBJ1-6; no firm D call. The CDR3 contains 14 residues. V was cut by 4 bases and J by 0 bases, with 4 bases left in between. CDR1 and CDR2 (germline): SGHDN, FVKESK. The chain's CDR3 is CASSPSSYNSPLHF. CDR3 DNA: TGTGCCAGCAGCCCTAGCTCCTATAATTCACCCCTCCACTTT.

V is TRBV5-5 and J is TRBJ1-5; D call uncertain. There are 16 residues in the CDR3. Between the trimmed V and J ends, which lost 1 base and 0 bases, there was a span of 11 bases. Germline CDR1 is SGHKS and CDR2 is YYEKEE (reference sequence). This CDR3 is CASSLIGLDSNQPQHF. In DNA form, the CDR3 reads TGTGCCAGCAGCTTGATTGGGCTGGATAGCAATCAGCCCCAGCATTTT.

Remarks on this clone: The same CDR3 can be traced to other DNA sequences in this sample. This rearrangement joins TRBV7-9 to TRBJ2-3; D gene uncertain. Germline CDR1 reads SEHNR; CDR2 reads FQNEAQ (reference sequence). The CDR3 runs 13 residues. Deletions cut 3 bases from V and 0 bases from J, with 4 bases between. This CDR3 is CASSFLSTDTQYF. The CDR3 region has the DNA TGTGCCAGCAGCTTCTTGAGCACAGATACGCAGTATTTT.

The chain carries TRBV4-1 and TRBJ2-7; the match to TRBD2 covers 7 bases. The junction had 6 bases not matched to a gene; V was cut back by 5 bases and J by 2 bases. CDR3 length: 14 residues. CDR1 MGHRA and CDR2 YSYEKL come from the germline V gene. The CDR3 DNA follows: TGCGCCAGCAGCTGGCGCGGGGGTACCTACGAGCAGTACTTC. It codes for CASSWRGGTYEQYF.

The chain is built from TRBV9 and TRBJ2-1; 11 bases agree with TRBD1. The CDR3 contains 15 residues. Trimming cost V 2 bases and J 7 bases; bases outside gene matches: 5. CDR1 and CDR2 from the germline V gene are SGDLS and YYNGEE. CDR3 region: CASSVGQGAGNEQFF. CDR3 nucleotide sequence: TGTGCCAGCAGCGTCGGACAGGGGGCAGGTAATGAGCAGTTCTTC.

The chain is built from TRBV27 and TRBJ2-3; D remains unclear. Trimming stripped 2 bases from V and 4 bases from J, with 10 bases between. The CDR3 has 14 amino acids. The germline gives CDR1 MNHEY, CDR2 SMNVEV (reference sequence). In DNA, the CDR3 is TGTGCCAGCAGTTTAAGAGCGTTCGCAGATACGCAGTATTTT. Translating it yields CASSLRAFADTQYF.